Listed below are T cell receptor beta chains from one sample, sequenced in a study of type 1 regulatory T cells. Their recognized antigens are unknown. Each CDR3 protein gets one entry after TCRdb re-called the reads with MiXCR. The sample contains 25,000 or so distinct CDR3 sequences, around 47% of which appear only once. Sequencing input: cultured T cells, either the whole culture or a sorted T cell fraction (not recorded which). The receptors were gathered from a human donor in good health. Both conserved end residues are part of each CDR3. Each record gives: V gene, D gene, clone size, J gene, CDR3 protein, CDR3 DNA. D genes are given only for firm matches. A row's size may be missing; if present it is once, few, many or a size class.

>TRBV11-3|NA|NA|TRBJ1-3
CASSYGRGTGNTIYF
TGTGCCAGCAGCTATGGGCGGGGGACTGGAAACACCATATATTTT
>TRBV6-2/TRBV6-3|NA|few|TRBJ1-5
CASREHGGTQPQHF
TGTGCCAGCAGAGAACACGGAGGGACTCAGCCCCAGCATTTT
>TRBV13|NA|NA|TRBJ1-6
CALNREGNSPLHF
TGTGCCTTGAACCGAGAGGGGAATTCACCCCTCCACTTT
>TRBV18|TRBD1|NA|TRBJ1-4
CASSASGTGGAAEKLFF
TGTGCCAGCTCAGCCTCCGGGACAGGGGGCGCCGCTGAAAAACTGTTTTTT
>TRBV27|NA|NA|TRBJ2-7
CASTFRPGAHEQYF
TGTGCCAGCACCTTCCGGCCGGGTGCCCACGAGCAGTACTTC
>TRBV6-5|NA|few|TRBJ2-1
CASSGGLGEQFF
TGTGCCAGCAGTGGGGGGCTAGGTGAGCAGTTCTTC
>TRBV29-1|NA|NA|TRBJ2-7
CSAERNYEQYF
TGCAGCGCCGAGCGGAACTACGAGCAGTACTTC
>TRBV12-3/TRBV12-4|NA|NA|TRBJ1-4
CASSFGTLGEKLFF
TGTGCCAGCAGTTTCGGGACCCTAGGGGAAAAACTGTTTTTT
>TRBV6-2/TRBV6-3|NA|NA|TRBJ2-2
CASSFDLSSPPQGTGELFF
TGTGCCAGCAGTTTCGATTTATCGTCCCCGCCTCAGGGTACCGGGGAGCTGTTTTTT
>TRBV7-9|NA|medium-sized|TRBJ1-2
CASSPPGFFYGYTF
TGTGCCAGCAGCCCTCCAGGGTTTTTCTATGGCTACACCTTC
>TRBV12-3/TRBV12-4|NA|few|TRBJ2-1
CASSFALGEQFF
TGTGCCAGCAGTTTTGCTTTGGGTGAGCAGTTCTTC
>TRBV6-2/TRBV6-3|TRBD1|NA|TRBJ2-7
CASSTGTGDLYEQYF
TGTGCCAGCAGTACCGGGACAGGGGACTTGTACGAGCAGTACTTC
>TRBV12-3/TRBV12-4|NA|once|TRBJ1-1
CASSLGMNTEAFF
TGTGCCAGCAGTTTAGGAATGAACACTGAAGCTTTCTTT
>TRBV28|NA|NA|TRBJ2-1
CASRGTLKYNEQFF
TGTGCCAGCCGTGGGACACTAAAATACAATGAGCAGTTCTTC
>TRBV6-5|TRBD1|NA|TRBJ1-6
CASRDRGLPTSPLHF
TGTGCCAGCCGGGACAGGGGTTTACCAACTTCACCCCTCCACTTT
>TRBV5-1|NA|medium-sized|TRBJ2-1
CASSLAPGLEKQFF
TGCGCCAGCAGCTTAGCCCCGGGACTGGAAAAGCAGTTCTTC
>TRBV20-1|TRBD1|NA|TRBJ1-1
CSARSGTGGTEAFF
TGCAGTGCTAGATCCGGGACAGGGGGCACTGAAGCTTTCTTT
>TRBV4-2|NA|medium-sized|TRBJ1-4
CASSYRDVDEKLFF
TGTGCCAGCAGCTACCGGGACGTGGATGAAAAACTGTTTTTT
>TRBV7-9|NA|NA|TRBJ1-1
CASSLALAEAFF
TGTGCCAGCAGCTTAGCGTTGGCTGAAGCTTTCTTT
>TRBV5-1|NA|NA|TRBJ1-2
CASSFPGSGYTF
TGCGCCAGCAGCTTTCCAGGGAGCGGCTACACCTTC
>TRBV12-3/TRBV12-4|TRBD1|few|TRBJ1-2
CASSPNLGQGARGYTF
TGTGCCAGCAGTCCAAACCTGGGACAGGGGGCGCGAGGCTACACCTTC
>TRBV20-1|TRBD1|few|TRBJ1-2
CSASRTGGNYGYTF
TGCAGTGCTAGCAGGACAGGGGGTAACTATGGCTACACCTTC
>TRBV20-1|NA|NA|TRBJ2-5
CSARAEIQETQYF
TGCAGTGCTAGAGCCGAGATCCAAGAGACCCAGTACTTC
>TRBV4-2|TRBD2|NA|TRBJ2-7
CASSQGNLAGEIEQYF
TGTGCCAGCAGCCAAGGGAACCTAGCGGGGGAAATCGAGCAGTACTTC
>TRBV7-6|NA|NA|TRBJ1-2
CASSLTPQYGYTF
TGTGCCAGCAGCTTGACACCCCAGTATGGCTACACCTTC
>TRBV6-6|NA|few|TRBJ1-3
CASSYFPSRQLGSGNTIYF
TGTGCCAGCAGTTACTTCCCATCGCGCCAGCTAGGCTCTGGAAACACCATATATTTT
>TRBV11-2|TRBD2|medium-sized|TRBJ2-3
CASSFSPTSGGRQYF
TGTGCCAGCAGCTTCTCGCCCACTAGCGGGGGTAGGCAGTATTTT
>TRBV12-3/TRBV12-4|NA|NA|TRBJ1-3
CASRFTSSGNTIYF
TGTGCCAGCAGATTCACCAGCTCTGGAAACACCATATATTTT
>TRBV20-1|NA|NA|TRBJ1-3
CSARAPFAGVNSGNTIYF
TGCAGTGCTAGAGCCCCCTTCGCGGGGGTAAACTCTGGAAACACCATATATTTT
>TRBV24-1|TRBD1|NA|TRBJ1-1
CATSDNGQGNTEAFF
TGTGCCACCAGTGACAACGGACAGGGGAACACTGAAGCTTTCTTT
>TRBV6-2/TRBV6-3|NA|medium-sized|TRBJ1-1
CASSYGAVNTEAFF
TGTGCCAGCAGTTACGGAGCAGTGAACACTGAAGCTTTCTTT
>TRBV6-2/TRBV6-3|NA|few|TRBJ2-4
CAAATPAKNIQYF
TGTGCCGCGGCTACTCCGGCCAAAAACATTCAGTACTTC
>TRBV6-6|NA|few|TRBJ1-1
CASSSGFLGVTEAFF
TGTGCCAGCAGTTCAGGGTTTCTGGGGGTCACTGAAGCTTTCTTT
>TRBV6-6|TRBD1|NA|TRBJ1-1
CVSSYTGQGAPTEAFF
TGTGTCAGCAGTTACACGGGACAGGGGGCACCTACTGAAGCTTTCTTT
>TRBV10-3|NA|NA|TRBJ2-2
CAIRATGELFF
TGTGCCATCAGAGCTACCGGGGAGCTGTTTTTT
>TRBV7-2|NA|NA|TRBJ2-1
CASSLVSTRQRTHNEQFF
TGTGCCAGCAGCTTAGTCTCCACCCGGCAGCGGACCCACAATGAGCAGTTCTTC
>TRBV6-2/TRBV6-3|TRBD1|NA|TRBJ1-1
CASRAGGWNTEAFF
TGTGCCAGCAGGGCAGGGGGCTGGAACACTGAAGCTTTCTTT
>TRBV10-2|TRBD1|NA|TRBJ1-3
CASSQGARGNTIYF
TGCGCCAGCAGCCAGGGGGCGAGGGGAAACACCATATATTTT
>TRBV5-1|TRBD1|NA|TRBJ1-2
CASSSPPGQGINYGYTF
TGCGCCAGCAGCTCTCCCCCTGGACAGGGTATTAACTATGGCTACACCTTC